Given below is one TCR beta chain in context. Its matching antigen is unknown. This record comes from a study of beta chain features in type 1 diabetes. Notes on the study in general: The study found moderately but significantly shorter TCRB CDR3s in all four CD4+ subsets of Type 1 diabetes patients. High TCR expression in some cells could lead to their over-representation in cDNA sequencing.

The germline V gene has CDR1 GTSNPN and CDR2 SVGIG (reference sequence). The CDR3 covers 15 residues. V trimming: 0 bases; J trimming: 4 bases; junction bases outside the gene matches: 5. Expressed TCRB transcripts got sequenced, as all isolated RNA was reverse transcribed. Repertoires were generated with immunoSEQ multiplex PCR, while TCRdb's copy carries only in-frame clones and drops some. Counted here are approximately 240,000 clones, 16% occurring once; the ten biggest clones make up about 0.085%. This receptor was obtained from a young man with type 1 diabetes. Specimen: naive CD4+ T cells from blood. The rearrangement uses TRBV30 and TRBJ1-5, with 8 positions matching TRBD1. CDR3 nucleotides: TGTGCCTGGAGTGTACTCAGGGGGCAAAATCAGCCCCAGCATTTT. This sequence encodes CAWSVLRGQNQPQHF.